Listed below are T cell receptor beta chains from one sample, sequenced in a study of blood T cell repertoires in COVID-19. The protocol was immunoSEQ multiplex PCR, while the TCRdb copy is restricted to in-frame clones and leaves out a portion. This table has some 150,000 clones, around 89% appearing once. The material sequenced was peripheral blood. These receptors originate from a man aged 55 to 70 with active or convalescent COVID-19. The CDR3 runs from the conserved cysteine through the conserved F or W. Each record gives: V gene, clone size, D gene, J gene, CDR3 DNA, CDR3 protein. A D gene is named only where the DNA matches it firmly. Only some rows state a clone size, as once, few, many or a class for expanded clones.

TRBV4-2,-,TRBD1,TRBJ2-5,TGTGCCAGCAGCCAAGTAGGGGGCCGGACCCAAGAGACCCAGTACTTC,CASSQVGGRTQETQYF
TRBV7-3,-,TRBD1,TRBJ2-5,TGTGCCAGCAGCCCGGGACAGCAAGAGACCCAGTACTTC,CASSPGQQETQYF
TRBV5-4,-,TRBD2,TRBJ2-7,TGTGCCAGCAGCTGGACTAGCGGGAACCTGGGCGAGCAGTACTTC,CASSWTSGNLGEQYF
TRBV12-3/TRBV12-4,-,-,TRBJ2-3,TGTGCCAGTCAGGACACAGATACGCAGTATTTT,CASQDTDTQYF
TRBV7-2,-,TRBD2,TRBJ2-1,TGTGCCAGCAGCCCGGGCCGACTAGCGGGCCGAGGTTCCTACAATGAGCAGTTCTTC,CASSPGRLAGRGSYNEQFF
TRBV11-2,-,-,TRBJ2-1,TGTGCCAGCAGCTTACCGCCGGACACACGACAGTTCTTC,CASSLPPDTRQFF
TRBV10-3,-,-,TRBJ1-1,TGTGCCATCAGCGCGGAGCGGGGGGCGCGAAAAGCTTTCTTT,CAISAERGARKAFF
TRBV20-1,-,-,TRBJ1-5,TGCAGTGCTAGGCGGCAGCCCCAGCATTTT,CSARRQPQHF
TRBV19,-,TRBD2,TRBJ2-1,TGTGCCAGTAGTCCAACACTAGCGGGGGGACCCAGTGAGCAGTTCTTC,CASSPTLAGGPSEQFF
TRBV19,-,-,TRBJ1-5,TGTGCCAGTAAGGGGCAGGGTCAATACAATCAGCCCCAGCATTTT,CASKGQGQYNQPQHF
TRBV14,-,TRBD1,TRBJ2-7,TGTGCCAGCAGCCAAAGAATGGGACAGGGCAACTACGAGCAGTACTTC,CASSQRMGQGNYEQYF
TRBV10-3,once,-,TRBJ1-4,TGTGCCATAAGGGACTCCGCAACTAATGAAAAACTGTTTTTT,CAIRDSATNEKLFF
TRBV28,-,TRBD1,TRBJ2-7,TGTGCCAGCAGTTCTGGGGGACAGGGTATCTACGAGCAGTACTTC,CASSSGGQGIYEQYF
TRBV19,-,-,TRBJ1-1,TGTGCCAGTAGGCCCTTCAACAGGGTCGAGAACACTGAAGCTTTCTTT,CASRPFNRVENTEAFF
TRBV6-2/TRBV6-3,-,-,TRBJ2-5,TGTGCCAGCAGTTACCCCAAGGGGACAATATCTGAGACCCAGTACTTC,CASSYPKGTISETQYF
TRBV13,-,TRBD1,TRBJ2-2,TGTGCCAGCAGCTTTTCCCGCCCGGGACAGGGCGCCACCGGGGAGCTGTTTTTT,CASSFSRPGQGATGELFF
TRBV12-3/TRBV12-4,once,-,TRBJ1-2,TGTGCTGCAAGGCGGGGGTATGGCTACACCTTC,CAARRGYGYTF
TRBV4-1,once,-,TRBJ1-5,TGCGCCAGCAGCCAAGGGCAGGGGTATCAGCCCCAGCATTTT,CASSQGQGYQPQHF
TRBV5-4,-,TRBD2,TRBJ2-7,TGTGCCAGCAGCCGTGGGCTAGCGGGGGGTACTCTCGAGCAGTACTTC,CASSRGLAGGTLEQYF
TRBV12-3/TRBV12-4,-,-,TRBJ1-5,TGTGCCAGCAGTTCGGTGTATCAGCCCCAGCATTTT,CASSSVYQPQHF
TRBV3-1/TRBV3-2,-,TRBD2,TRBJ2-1,TGTGCCAGCAGCTGGGCTAGCGGGAACGATGAGCAGTTCTTC,CASSWASGNDEQFF
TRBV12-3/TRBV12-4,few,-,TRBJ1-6,TGTGCCAGCACGAGGGGAGGGAGTTCACCCCTCCACTTT,CASTRGGSSPLHF
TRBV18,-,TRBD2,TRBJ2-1,TGTGCCAGCTCACGACTAGCGGGGAGCGATGAGCAGTTCTTC,CASSRLAGSDEQFF
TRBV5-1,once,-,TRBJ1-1,TGCGCCAGCAGCGCGGTCGGCACGGGCACTGAAGCTTTCTTT,CASSAVGTGTEAFF
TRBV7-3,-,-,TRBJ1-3,TGTGCCAGCAGCTTAATGGGGGGAGAGGCTGGAAACACCATATATTTT,CASSLMGGEAGNTIYF
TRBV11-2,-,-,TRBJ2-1,TGTGCCAGCAGCTTAGATCAAGGGGATGAGCAGTTCTTC,CASSLDQGDEQFF
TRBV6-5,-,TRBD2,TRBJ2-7,TGTGCCAGCAGTAATAAACGGGGGGCCTACGAGCAGTACTTC,CASSNKRGAYEQYF
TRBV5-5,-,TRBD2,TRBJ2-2,TGTGCCAGCAGCCCTACTAGGCTAGCGGGAGCCCCCGGGGAGCTGTTTTTT,CASSPTRLAGAPGELFF
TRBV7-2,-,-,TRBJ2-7,TGTGCCAGCAGCTCATGGGACACCAGCTACGAGCAGTACTTC,CASSSWDTSYEQYF
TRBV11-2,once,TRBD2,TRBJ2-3,TGTGCCAGCAGCCCCACTAGCGGGTCCTATACGCAGTATTTT,CASSPTSGSYTQYF
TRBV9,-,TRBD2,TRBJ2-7,TGTGCCAGCAGCGTACAGTCTAGCGGCACCTACGAGCAGTACTTC,CASSVQSSGTYEQYF
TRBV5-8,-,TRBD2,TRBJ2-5,TGTGCCAGCAGCTTGGGTCTAGCGGGGGTCTCTCAAGAGACCCAGTACTTC,CASSLGLAGVSQETQYF
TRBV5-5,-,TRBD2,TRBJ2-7,TGTGCCAGCAGCCCATGGACTAGCGCAGAGTACGAGCAGTACTTC,CASSPWTSAEYEQYF
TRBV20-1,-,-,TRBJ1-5,TGCAGTGCTAGTTTCTGGGGTGAGGAGGTTAGTCAGCCCCAGCATTTT,CSASFWGEEVSQPQHF
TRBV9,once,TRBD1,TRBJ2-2,TGTGCCAGCAGCGAGAAGAAGGGGGCAAACACCGGGGAGCTGTTTTTT,CASSEKKGANTGELFF
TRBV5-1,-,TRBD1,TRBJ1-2,TGCGCCAGCAGCTGGGGGGACAGGGATGGTTATGGCTACACCTTC,CASSWGDRDGYGYTF
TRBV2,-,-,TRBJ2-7,TGTGCCAGCAGTCGACAGGCCAGGTACGAGCAGTACTTC,CASSRQARYEQYF
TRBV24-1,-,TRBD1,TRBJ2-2,TGTGCCACCAGTGATCCCAACAGGGGGCAGGCCACCGGGGAGCTGTTTTTT,CATSDPNRGQATGELFF
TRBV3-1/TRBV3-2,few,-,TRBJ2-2,TGTGCCAGCAGCCATACCGCGGTCGGGTACACCGGGGAGCTGTTTTTT,CASSHTAVGYTGELFF
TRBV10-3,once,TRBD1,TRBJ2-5,TGTGCCATCAGTGACCCGGGACAGGGCGGAGGGGAGACCCAGTACTTC,CAISDPGQGGGETQYF
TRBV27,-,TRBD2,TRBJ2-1,TGTGCCAGCAGCTCCGGACTAGCGGGGGGGCCTGAGCAGTTCTTC,CASSSGLAGGPEQFF
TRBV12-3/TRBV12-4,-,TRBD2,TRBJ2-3,TGTGCCAGCAGACTAGCGGGAGGTGATACGCAGTATTTT,CASRLAGGDTQYF
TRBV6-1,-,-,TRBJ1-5,TGTGCCAGCAGTGCCGGAATTACGGGAGCTCATAGCAATCAGCCCCAGCATTTT,CASSAGITGAHSNQPQHF
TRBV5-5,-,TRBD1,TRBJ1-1,TGTGCCAGCAGCTCGGGACAGGGGGCACTGAACACTGAAGCTTTCTTT,CASSSGQGALNTEAFF